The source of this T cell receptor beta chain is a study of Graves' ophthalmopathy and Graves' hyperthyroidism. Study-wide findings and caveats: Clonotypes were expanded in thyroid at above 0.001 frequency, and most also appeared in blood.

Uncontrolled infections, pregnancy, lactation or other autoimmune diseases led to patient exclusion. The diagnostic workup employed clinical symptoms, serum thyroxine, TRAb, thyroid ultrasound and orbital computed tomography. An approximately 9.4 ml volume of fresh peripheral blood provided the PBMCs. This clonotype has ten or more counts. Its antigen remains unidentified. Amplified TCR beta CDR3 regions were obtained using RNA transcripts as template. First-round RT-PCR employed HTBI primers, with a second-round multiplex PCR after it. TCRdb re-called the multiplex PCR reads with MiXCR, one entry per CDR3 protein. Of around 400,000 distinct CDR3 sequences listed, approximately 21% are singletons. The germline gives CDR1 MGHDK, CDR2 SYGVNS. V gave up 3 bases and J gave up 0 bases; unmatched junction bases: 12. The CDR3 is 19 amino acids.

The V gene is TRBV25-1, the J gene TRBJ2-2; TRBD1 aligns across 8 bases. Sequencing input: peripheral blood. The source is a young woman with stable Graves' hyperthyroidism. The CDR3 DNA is TGTGCCAGCAGTGACCCGACCGACAGGGGCTCAACGAACACCGGGGAGCTGTTTTTT. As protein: CASSDPTDRGSTNTGELFF.